The TCR beta chain under discussion was sequenced for a study of Ad26.COV2.S vaccination and SARS-CoV-2 variants (TCRdb year 2021). For the wider study: Donors in the vaccine arm were drawn from COV1001, a multicentre, randomized, double-blind, placebo-controlled phase I-IIa trial testing Ad26.COV2.S in healthy adults. Ad26.COV2.S was given intramuscularly at 5x10^10 or 1x10^11 viral particles, as a single shot or as two shots 56 days apart. The specificity and breadth of SARS-CoV-2-reactive T cell receptors after Ad26.COV2.S vaccination were assessed by TCRbeta repertoire sequencing. The TCR-sequenced set comprised approximately 32 samples: about 19 Ad26.COV2.S vaccine recipients, 5 placebo recipients and 8 SARS-CoV-2 convalescent individuals. Trial participants were randomized into five groups of five, in which low-dose or high-dose Ad26.COV2.S was given once or twice, or placebo was given on both occasions. Blinding of investigators to trial group allocation was maintained during experiments and outcome assessment.

The immunoSEQ Assay was used to sequence TCRbeta CDR3 regions. After extraction, genomic DNA underwent amplification by bias-controlled multiplex PCR, followed by high-throughput sequencing. Under the source paper's analysis protocol: To quantify the absolute abundance of each unique TCRbeta CDR3 region, sequences were collapsed and filtered. T cell fraction was estimated by normalizing TCRbeta template counts to usable DNA, which was measured by amplifying reference genes present in all nucleated cells. Repertoire TCRs were annotated as SARS-CoV-2-specific by exact matching of V gene, CDR3 amino acid sequence and J gene to a known reactive TCR set. The reference SARS-CoV-2 TCR set was obtained from MIRA and was filtered for enrichment in COVID-19-positive ImmuneCODE repertoires, whereby public or cross-reactive TCRs were removed. Based on the MIRA antigens, annotated TCRs were further analysed at the level of specific ORF or position within ORF. Breadth was defined as the number of annotated unique rearrangements divided by the total number of unique productive rearrangements, and depth was defined as the summed frequency of the annotated unique rearrangements. TCR breadth was compared between groups using two-sided Wilcoxon rank-sum tests. TCRdb mirrors the immuneACCESS table, restricted to in-frame sequences. Some clones are absent from its copies; in checked studies, under half trace to an unresolved V gene, and the reason for the others is unknown. D and trimming were read from the DNA, whereas the V and J calls and clone size are those reported in that table. The sample data list about 350,000 clones, and approximately 90% of these were observed just once. The leading ten clones occupy approximately 5% of the sample.

Paper-wide results and their limitations: Comparable non-spike TCR breadth was observed between vaccine and placebo recipients, consistent with only spike being contained in the vaccine. The study lacked the statistical power to compare responses across vaccine doses or regimens. The authors noted that total T cell responses may have been underestimated by the TCR breadth and depth analyses. Spike-specific TCR breadth was higher in Ad26.COV2.S recipients than in placebo recipients (P = 0.0014). After vaccination, substantial breadth of spike-specific CD8+ and CD4+ T cell responses was reported.

Read against the paper, the sample's treatment or condition label means: around 19 received Ad26.COV2.S at low or high dose, single or two shots; about 5 received placebo; per-sample allocation not given. Repertoires of vaccine and placebo recipients were sequenced from samples taken on day 63 after the first injection. Cohort 1b enrolled around 24 adults aged 18-55 years at a single site in Boston, USA, between 29 July and 7 August 2020. Ad26.COV2.S was a replication-incompetent adenovirus type 26 vector that expressed a prefusion-stabilized SARS-CoV-2 spike protein derived from the original Wuhan strain. From a lookup of the germline V gene, CDR1 and CDR2 are MNHNS and SASEGT. From the cysteine through the phenylalanine, the CDR3 covers 17 amino acids. The retained sequence is limited to the CDR3, 51 bases, with the frame set at the first base. The V and J ends are trimmed by 2 bases and 0 bases, leaving 15 bases between them.

Of note for this clone: Its antigen specificity is not known. The record has no base qualities; no much larger clone is one base away.

The material sequenced was peripheral blood, taken in a trial of Ad26.COV2.S vaccine versus placebo. The sequence is built from TRBV6-1 and TRBJ2-3; no D gene call is confident. The clonotype comes from a person between 18 and 65 years old who received the Ad26.COV2.S COVID-19 vaccine or a placebo. The bases are TGTGCCAGCAGTGAAAGGCCGGCCAGCCATAGCACAGATACGCAGTATTTT. The resulting protein is CASSERPASHSTDTQYF.